These 8 T cell receptor beta chains came from one sample sequenced in a study of cytomegalovirus exposure and HLA in healthy donors. The table came from immunoSEQ multiplex PCR; TCRdb's copy has only in-frame clones and leaves some out. The table lists more than 250,000 clones, 90% of them singletons. Input material: PBMCs. Source of these receptors: a woman aged 25-40 years in good health and CMV-seronegative.

A single count supports this clone. The chain is built from TRBV27 and TRBJ2-2; weak D call: TRBD2 (6 bases). V was cut by 5 bases and J by 7 bases, with 14 bases left in between. The CDR3 has 14 residues. The germline V gene has CDR1 MNHEY and CDR2 SMNVEV (reference sequence). CDR3 loop: CASSPLLALGELFF. CDR3 in DNA: TGTGCCAGCAGTCCGCTACTAGCACTCGGGGAGCTGTTTTTT.

The V and J genes are TRBV27 and TRBJ2-7, with D perhaps being TRBD1 or TRBD2 (5 bases each). The length of the CDR3 is 15 residues. Trimming removed 0 bases from V and 3 bases from J, with 12 bases in between. Germline V gives CDR1 MNHEY, CDR2 SMNVEV (reference sequence). CDR3 loop: CASSLSEGLHYEQYF. CDR3 DNA sequence: TGTGCCAGCAGTTTATCTGAGGGGCTTCACTACGAGCAGTACTTC.

At least ten counts were recorded for this clone. The genes are TRBV7-2 and TRBJ2-7; TRBD2 matches 13 bases. Germline V gene data show CDR1 as SGHTA and CDR2 as FQGNSA. The CDR3 sequence is 16 residues long. The V and J ends lost 5 bases and 1 base, in that order; junction bases with no gene match: 5. The CDR3 DNA is TGTGCCAGCAGCCCTCTGGGACTAGCGGGATCCTACGAGCAGTACTTC. Its translation is CASSPLGLAGSYEQYF.

A few counts support this clone. The V and J genes are TRBV5-5 and TRBJ2-7; weak D call: TRBD1 (6 bases). Germline assignment: CDR1 SGHKS and CDR2 YYEKEE (reference sequence). V gave up 5 bases and J gave up 2 bases, with 17 bases separating them. The CDR3 loop spans 15 amino acids. The CDR3 here is CASRLGTTATYEQYF. The CDR3 coding sequence is TGTGCCAGCAGACTAGGGACAACCGCTACCTACGAGCAGTACTTC. Complete variable domain (other parts from reference TRBV5-5 and TRBJ2-7): DAGVTQSPTHLIKTRGQQVTLRCSPISGHKSVSWYQQVLGQGPQFIFQYYEKEERGRGNFPDRFSARQFPNYSSELNVNALLLGDSALYLCASRLGTTATYEQYFGPGTRLTVT.

The rearrangement uses TRBV11-3 and TRBJ2-7; 12 bases align to TRBD2. Losses at the gene ends were 5 bases for V and 1 base for J; bases not matched to a gene: 3. CDR1 is SGHNT, CDR2 YENEEA, per germline. This CDR3 contains 15 residues. CDR3 coding DNA: TGTGCCAGCAGCACGGGACTAGCGGGTTCCTACGAGCAGTACTTC. Residues: CASSTGLAGSYEQYF. Drawing the rest from reference TRBV11-3 and TRBJ2-7, the complete variable domain is EAGVVQSPRYKIIEKKQPVAFWCNPISGHNTLYWYLQNLGQGPELLIRYENEEAVDDSQLPKDRFSAERLKGVDSTLKIQPAELGDSAVYLCASSTGLAGSYEQYFGPGTRLTVT.

The rearrangement links TRBV19 to TRBJ2-1; the D gene is possibly TRBD2 (6 bases). V gave up 6 bases and J gave up 4 bases, with 16 bases separating them. The CDR3 contains 15 residues. Germline loops: CDR1 LNHDA, CDR2 SQIVND (reference sequence). CDR3 sequence reads: CASRPMSGEYNEQFF. CDR3 nucleotide sequence: TGTGCCAGTAGGCCAATGTCGGGAGAATACAATGAGCAGTTCTTC.

The chain links TRBV4-2 to TRBJ2-2; unclear D gene. CDR1 and CDR2 from the germline V gene are LGHNA and YNFKEQ. The CDR3 consists of 15 residues. V lost 0 bases to trimming and J lost 0 bases, with 5 bases between them. The CDR3 loop reads CASSQDLPNTGELFF. The CDR3 DNA is TGTGCCAGCAGCCAAGATCTGCCGAACACCGGGGAGCTGTTTTTT.

V is TRBV27 and J is TRBJ2-3, with 12 bases fitting TRBD1. V lost 5 bases, J lost 4 bases, and 4 bases stayed unmatched. Per germline, CDR1 MNHEY and CDR2 SMNVEV (reference sequence). The CDR3 has 15 amino acids. CDR3 sequence: CASSPGQGASDTQYF. The CDR3 nucleotides read TGTGCCAGCAGTCCGGGACAGGGGGCATCAGATACGCAGTATTTT.